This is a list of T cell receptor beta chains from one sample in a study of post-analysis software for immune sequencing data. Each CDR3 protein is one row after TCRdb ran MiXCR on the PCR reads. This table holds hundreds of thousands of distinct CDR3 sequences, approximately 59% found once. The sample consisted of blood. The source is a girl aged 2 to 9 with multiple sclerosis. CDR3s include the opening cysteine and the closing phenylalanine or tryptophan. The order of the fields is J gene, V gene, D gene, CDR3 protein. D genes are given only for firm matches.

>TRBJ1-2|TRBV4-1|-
CASSPGVYDGYTF
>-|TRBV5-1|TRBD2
CASSYAPSGGAETQYF
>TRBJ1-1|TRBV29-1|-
CSVEFLDREAFF
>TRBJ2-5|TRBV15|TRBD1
CATSSGQQETQYF
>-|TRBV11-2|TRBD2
CASSSGTSGNVAETQYF
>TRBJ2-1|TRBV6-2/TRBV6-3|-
CASQRGDEQFF
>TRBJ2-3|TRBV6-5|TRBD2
CATQRGNTDTQYF
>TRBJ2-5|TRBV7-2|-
CASSLGVGEKETQYF
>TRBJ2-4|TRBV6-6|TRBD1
CASSYTGGQNIQYF
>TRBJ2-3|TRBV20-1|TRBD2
CSATHIAGGQWDTQYF
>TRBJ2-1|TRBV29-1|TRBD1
CSVEGLDRGVSLSHNEQFF
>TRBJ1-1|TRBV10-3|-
CAISEGRAEAFF
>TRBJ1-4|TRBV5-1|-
CASSLGPRNEKLFF
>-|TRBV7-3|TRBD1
CASSYGDSGTQYF
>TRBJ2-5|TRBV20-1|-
CSARDEGLVGEQYF
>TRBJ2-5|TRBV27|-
CASSFHGPTEETQYF
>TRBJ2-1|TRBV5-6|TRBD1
CASSLPGTEVQFF
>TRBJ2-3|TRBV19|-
CASSPQPGPRTQYF
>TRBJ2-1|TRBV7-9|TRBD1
CASSHRDRFNEQFF
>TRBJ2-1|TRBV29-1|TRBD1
CSVKTGGRGTPSENEQFF
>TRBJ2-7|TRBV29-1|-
CSVELVSVTEIGEQYF
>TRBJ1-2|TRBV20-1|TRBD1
CSAGTGGLYGYTF
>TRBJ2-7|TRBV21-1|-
CASSGTGRFYEQYF
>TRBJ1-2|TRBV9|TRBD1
CASSLGQPTYGYTF
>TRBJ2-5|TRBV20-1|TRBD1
CSARDTRGQQTQYF
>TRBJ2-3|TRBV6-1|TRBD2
CASSPLAGGRDTQYF
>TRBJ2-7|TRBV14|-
CATPGPTSYEQYF
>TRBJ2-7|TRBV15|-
CATSREGVGAPYEQYF
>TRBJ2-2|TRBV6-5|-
CASSRQPNTGELFF
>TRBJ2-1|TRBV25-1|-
CASRSGAGSEQFF
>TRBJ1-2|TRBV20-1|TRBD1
CSAISDREGGYTF
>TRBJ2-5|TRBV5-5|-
CASSLEVLETQYF
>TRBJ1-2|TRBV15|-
CAASRDNTGRDGYTF
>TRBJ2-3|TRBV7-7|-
CASSLVSGASTDTQYF
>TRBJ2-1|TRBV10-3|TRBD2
CAISIRTSGTWSYNEQFF
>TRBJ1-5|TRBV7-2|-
CASSLGGIGSQPQHF
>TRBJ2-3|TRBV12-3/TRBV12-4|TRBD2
CASSFPAGGHTDTQYF
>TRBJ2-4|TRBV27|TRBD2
CASSPGTSGNIQYF
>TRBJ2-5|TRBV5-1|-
CASSPRTLDQETQYF
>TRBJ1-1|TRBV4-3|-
CASSRNYRDGEAFF
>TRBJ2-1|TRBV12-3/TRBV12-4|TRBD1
CASSRQGVFNEQFF
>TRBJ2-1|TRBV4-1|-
CASSQLTSEQFF
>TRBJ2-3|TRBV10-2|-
CASSEWREWDTQYF
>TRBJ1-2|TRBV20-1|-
CSARGGRVANYGYTF
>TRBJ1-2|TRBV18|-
CASSPQSDRNYGYTF
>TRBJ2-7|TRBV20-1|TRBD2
CSAGDHRASGAYEQNF
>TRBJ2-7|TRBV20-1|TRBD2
CSATWGREDYEQYF
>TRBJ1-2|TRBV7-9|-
CASSLIQGKPGYTF